The 4 T cell receptor beta chains listed next were all sequenced from one sample in a study of OX40 agonist ivuxolimab in advanced cancers. Generated by immunoSEQ multiplex PCR, the TCRdb table keeps only in-frame clones and is missing some. The sample has tens of thousands of clones, 75% to 95% seen once. The sequencing used CD4+ or CD8+ T cells sorted from blood, collected in a trial of the OX40 agonist ivuxolimab. The receptor source for this set is an adult with an advanced solid tumor such as melanoma, head and neck, liver or kidney cancer.

The chain couples TRBV4-3 to TRBJ2-7, with D perhaps TRBD1 (6 bases). The CDR3 has 18 residues. Trimming took 0 bases from V and 4 from J, leaving 22 bases between them. Germline V lookup: CDR1 LGHNA, CDR2 YSLEER. The chain's CDR3 is CASSQEVDRDTSRYEQYF. The CDR3 DNA reads as TGCGCCAGCAGCCAAGAAGTGGACCGGGACACCTCACGTTACGAGCAGTACTTC.

V gene TRBV11-3 combines with J gene TRBJ2-1; weak D call: TRBD1 (6 bases). Germline V gene sequence: CDR1 SGHNT, CDR2 YENEEA. The V gene lost 5 bases and the J gene lost 4 bases, with 9 bases spanning the gap. The CDR3 has 13 residues. This CDR3 is CASSMDSYNEQFF. The CDR3 DNA reads TGTGCCAGCAGCATGGACAGTTACAATGAGCAGTTCTTC. Complete variable domain (other parts from reference TRBV11-3 and TRBJ2-1): EAGVVQSPRYKIIEKKQPVAFWCNPISGHNTLYWYLQNLGQGPELLIRYENEEAVDDSQLPKDRFSAERLKGVDSTLKIQPAELGDSAVYLCASSMDSYNEQFFGPGTRLTVL.

The rearrangement links TRBV11-2 to TRBJ2-1; TRBD1 matches 8 bases. The CDR3 length is 14 residues. Germline CDR1 is SGHAT and CDR2 is FQNNGV. With V trimmed by 5 bases and J by 8 bases, 8 bases remained unmatched. The CDR3 DNA follows: TGTGCCAGCAGCCAAACGGACAGGGTGGATGAGCAGTTCTTC. Translated: CASSQTDRVDEQFF.

The table lists this clone with a few counts. The V call is TRBV5-4, the J call TRBJ1-1; D unclear. CDR3 length: 16 residues. Trimming removed 0 bases from V and 3 bases from J, with 15 bases in between. Germline V gives CDR1 SGHNT, CDR2 YYREEE (reference sequence). The CDR3 loop reads CASSLAGVEVDTEAFF. CDR3 coding DNA: TGTGCCAGCAGCTTGGCCGGGGTTGAGGTAGACACTGAAGCTTTCTTT.